The rows below give T cell receptor beta chains drawn from one sample of a study of T cells after posttransplantation cyclophosphamide. The assay was immunoSEQ multiplex PCR, and TCRdb's table has in-frame clones only and misses some. The sample lists about 30,000 clones, over 75% occurring once. Source material: naive CD4+ T cells sorted from blood. These receptors originate from a man under 40 in good health and a related stem cell transplant donor. CDR3s include the opening cysteine and the closing phenylalanine or tryptophan. D genes are given only for firm matches. Expanded clones get a size class; other rows say once, few or many, or leave the size out.

CDR3nt: TGTGCCAGCAGCTTCGGACAGGGAGGTGAGGCTTTCTTT
CDR3aa: CASSFGQGGEAFF
abundance: .
d_gene: TRBD1
j_gene: TRBJ1-1
v_gene: TRBV7-8

CDR3nt: TGTGCCAGCAGCCGCCAAGGGGACGTCCTGACTTTC
CDR3aa: CASSRQGDVLTF
abundance: once
d_gene: .
j_gene: TRBJ2-6
v_gene: TRBV6-1

CDR3nt: TGTGCCAGCAGCCCAATGACCAAACCTACTCAGGGGCTAGGCAATCAGCCCCAGCATTTT
CDR3aa: CASSPMTKPTQGLGNQPQHF
abundance: .
d_gene: .
j_gene: TRBJ1-5
v_gene: TRBV5-4

CDR3nt: TGTGCCAGCAGCGTTGCGGCCTCCTACAATGAGCAGTTCTTC
CDR3aa: CASSVAASYNEQFF
abundance: .
d_gene: .
j_gene: TRBJ2-1
v_gene: TRBV9

CDR3nt: TGCGCCAGCAGCTTGTTTACAGGGGGCTCGGAGACCCAGTACTTC
CDR3aa: CASSLFTGGSETQYF
abundance: .
d_gene: TRBD1
j_gene: TRBJ2-5
v_gene: TRBV5-1

CDR3nt: TGTGCCAGCAGCCCTGGGACTAGCGGGGGGGCAGGAGAGACCCAGTACTTC
CDR3aa: CASSPGTSGGAGETQYF
abundance: once
d_gene: TRBD2
j_gene: TRBJ2-5
v_gene: TRBV11-2

CDR3nt: TGTGCCAGCAGCACCAGGGAGGGTTCACCCCTCCACTTT
CDR3aa: CASSTREGSPLHF
abundance: .
d_gene: .
j_gene: TRBJ1-6
v_gene: TRBV7-2

CDR3nt: TGCGCCAGCAGCTTGCAGGGAACAAATTCACCCCTCCACTTT
CDR3aa: CASSLQGTNSPLHF
abundance: .
d_gene: .
j_gene: TRBJ1-6
v_gene: TRBV5-1

CDR3nt: TGCGCCAGCAGCCTGATACAGGGGTCGGGCTACACCTTC
CDR3aa: CASSLIQGSGYTF
abundance: .
d_gene: TRBD1
j_gene: TRBJ1-2
v_gene: TRBV5-1

CDR3nt: TGTGCCAGCAGTTCCCATATGGGACAGGGAACCGGGGAGCTGTTTTTT
CDR3aa: CASSSHMGQGTGELFF
abundance: .
d_gene: TRBD1
j_gene: TRBJ2-2
v_gene: TRBV28

CDR3nt: TGTGCCAGTAGTATAGATTGGGCTAGCGGCCTCACAGATACGCAGTATTTT
CDR3aa: CASSIDWASGLTDTQYF
abundance: .
d_gene: TRBD2
j_gene: TRBJ2-3
v_gene: TRBV19

CDR3nt: TGTGCCAGCAGCGTGGACAGGGGGCGGGGTACCGGGGAGCTGTTTTTT
CDR3aa: CASSVDRGRGTGELFF
abundance: .
d_gene: TRBD1
j_gene: TRBJ2-2
v_gene: TRBV9

CDR3nt: TGCGCCAGCACCTTGGTGCTAGCGGGGGCCCAAGAGACCCAGTACTTC
CDR3aa: CASTLVLAGAQETQYF
abundance: once
d_gene: TRBD2
j_gene: TRBJ2-5
v_gene: TRBV5-1

CDR3nt: TGTGCCAGCAGCTCAACCAGAGGGGGCGAGCAGTACTTC
CDR3aa: CASSSTRGGEQYF
abundance: .
d_gene: .
j_gene: TRBJ2-7
v_gene: TRBV7-2

CDR3nt: TGTGCCAGCAGGGACAGGGGCGGAATTTCTGGGGCCAACGTCCTGACTTTC
CDR3aa: CASRDRGGISGANVLTF
abundance: once
d_gene: TRBD1
j_gene: TRBJ2-6
v_gene: TRBV27

CDR3nt: TGTGCCAGCAGTGTAGGGACAGGGGGTGTCGGTAATGAAAAACTGTTTTTT
CDR3aa: CASSVGTGGVGNEKLFF
abundance: .
d_gene: TRBD1
j_gene: TRBJ1-4
v_gene: TRBV7-2

CDR3nt: TGTGCCACCGTAACCGGGACTACCTACGAGCAGTACTTC
CDR3aa: CATVTGTTYEQYF
abundance: once
d_gene: TRBD2
j_gene: TRBJ2-7
v_gene: TRBV10-3

CDR3nt: TGTGCCAGCAGCTTAACCGACAGGGGAGGATCTGAAGCTTTCTTT
CDR3aa: CASSLTDRGGSEAFF
abundance: .
d_gene: TRBD1
j_gene: TRBJ1-1
v_gene: TRBV7-8

CDR3nt: TGTGCCAGCAGCGCACTCGTAGTGATCGACTATGGCTACACCTTC
CDR3aa: CASSALVVIDYGYTF
abundance: .
d_gene: .
j_gene: TRBJ1-2
v_gene: TRBV5-8

CDR3nt: TGTGCCAGCAGATCAGGTGGCCCTTTTAATGAGCAGTTCTTC
CDR3aa: CASRSGGPFNEQFF
abundance: .
d_gene: .
j_gene: TRBJ2-1
v_gene: TRBV2

CDR3nt: TGTGCCAGCAGCAAAGGACTAGCGTGGGAGACCCAGTACTTC
CDR3aa: CASSKGLAWETQYF
abundance: .
d_gene: TRBD2
j_gene: TRBJ2-5
v_gene: TRBV11-2

CDR3nt: TGTGCCAGCAGGCCAGGTTTTAATAGCAATCAGCCCCAGCATTTT
CDR3aa: CASRPGFNSNQPQHF
abundance: .
d_gene: .
j_gene: TRBJ1-5
v_gene: TRBV6-1

CDR3nt: TGTGCCAGCAGTGACTCACAGGGGGCGAGTAATTCACCCCTCCACTTT
CDR3aa: CASSDSQGASNSPLHF
abundance: .
d_gene: TRBD1
j_gene: TRBJ1-6
v_gene: TRBV6-6

CDR3nt: TGTGCCAGTAGCCCACAGGGGGCGTTAAACATTCAGTACTTC
CDR3aa: CASSPQGALNIQYF
abundance: .
d_gene: TRBD1
j_gene: TRBJ2-4
v_gene: TRBV19

CDR3nt: TGTGCCAGCAGCTCGGACAGTATTCAGCCCCAGCATTTT
CDR3aa: CASSSDSIQPQHF
abundance: .
d_gene: .
j_gene: TRBJ1-5
v_gene: TRBV11-2

CDR3nt: TGCGCCAGCAGCTTGACTGGACAGGGGGCGCATGAGCAGTTCTTC
CDR3aa: CASSLTGQGAHEQFF
abundance: .
d_gene: TRBD1
j_gene: TRBJ2-1
v_gene: TRBV5-1

CDR3nt: TGTGCCAGCAGTTCCACAGGGGAGCAGTACTTC
CDR3aa: CASSSTGEQYF
abundance: once
d_gene: TRBD1
j_gene: TRBJ2-5
v_gene: TRBV28

CDR3nt: TGTGCCACCAGCAGAGCGGGGGGTGAAGCTTTCTTT
CDR3aa: CATSRAGGEAFF
abundance: .
d_gene: .
j_gene: TRBJ1-1
v_gene: TRBV15

CDR3nt: TGTGCCAGCAGTTCCTGGACAGGCGTGGGTGTGCGAGGCGAAAAGTCACACATTCAGTACTTC
CDR3aa: CASSSWTGVGVRGEKSHIQYF
abundance: once
d_gene: TRBD1
j_gene: TRBJ2-4
v_gene: TRBV27

CDR3nt: TGCGCCAGCAGCTTGTCCGGAGATACGCAGTATTTT
CDR3aa: CASSLSGDTQYF
abundance: .
d_gene: .
j_gene: TRBJ2-3
v_gene: TRBV5-1

CDR3nt: TGTGCCAGCAGCCCCGGGGGGTGGCGAGAAAAACTGTTTTTT
CDR3aa: CASSPGGWREKLFF
abundance: .
d_gene: .
j_gene: TRBJ1-4
v_gene: TRBV11-2

CDR3nt: TGTGCCAGCAGCTTAGGTCGACGGGGATTAGATACGCAGTATTTT
CDR3aa: CASSLGRRGLDTQYF
abundance: .
d_gene: .
j_gene: TRBJ2-3
v_gene: TRBV7-9

CDR3nt: TGTGCCAGCAGTGAATGGGGGGGAACGATGAACACTGAAGCTTTCTTT
CDR3aa: CASSEWGGTMNTEAFF
abundance: few
d_gene: .
j_gene: TRBJ1-1
v_gene: TRBV25-1

CDR3nt: TGTGCCAGCAGCTTGCCGGGACAGGGTATCGATGAGCAGTTCTTC
CDR3aa: CASSLPGQGIDEQFF
abundance: .
d_gene: TRBD1
j_gene: TRBJ2-1
v_gene: TRBV5-6

CDR3nt: TGTGCCAGCAGCTTAGAATTGGGGCAGGAAGCTTTCTTT
CDR3aa: CASSLELGQEAFF
abundance: .
d_gene: .
j_gene: TRBJ1-1
v_gene: TRBV11-2

CDR3nt: TGTGCCAGCAGTGAGACGACAGGGGGCACCTATAATTCACCCCTCCACTTT
CDR3aa: CASSETTGGTYNSPLHF
abundance: .
d_gene: TRBD1
j_gene: TRBJ1-6
v_gene: TRBV6-1

CDR3nt: TGTGCCAGCAGCCCCCGCTCGGGTACTAGCGGGGGTCACCAAGAGACCCAGTACTTC
CDR3aa: CASSPRSGTSGGHQETQYF
abundance: .
d_gene: TRBD2
j_gene: TRBJ2-5
v_gene: TRBV9

CDR3nt: TGTGCCAGCAGCCCCACAGGACAGGGGGCCGGCGAGCAGTACTTC
CDR3aa: CASSPTGQGAGEQYF
abundance: .
d_gene: TRBD1
j_gene: TRBJ2-7
v_gene: TRBV7-2

CDR3nt: TGCGCCAGCAGCCCGACAGGGTACAGCACAGATACGCAGTATTTT
CDR3aa: CASSPTGYSTDTQYF
abundance: .
d_gene: TRBD1
j_gene: TRBJ2-3
v_gene: TRBV5-1

CDR3nt: TGTGCCAGCAGGGGTGCAGGACTTACTAACTATGGCTACACCTTC
CDR3aa: CASRGAGLTNYGYTF
abundance: .
d_gene: .
j_gene: TRBJ1-2
v_gene: TRBV6-1

CDR3nt: TGTGCCAGCAGTTGGTCAGGGGGCAGGACTGAAGCTTTCTTT
CDR3aa: CASSWSGGRTEAFF
abundance: .
d_gene: TRBD1
j_gene: TRBJ1-1
v_gene: TRBV27

CDR3nt: TGTGCCAGCAGCCCCGGGACAGGCCGCAATCAGCCCCAGCATTTT
CDR3aa: CASSPGTGRNQPQHF
abundance: .
d_gene: TRBD1
j_gene: TRBJ1-5
v_gene: TRBV4-2